This T cell receptor (beta chain) was captured by sequencing in a study of blood T cell repertoires in COVID-19. Study context: The cDNA or gDNA used as material had been derived from T cells, B-cell-depleted T cells, or PBMCs.

TCRdb keeps only in-frame clones here, not all; method: immunoSEQ multiplex PCR. Of about 99,000 clones in the sample, roughly 84% were seen once. CDR1 is ENHRY, CDR2 SYGVKD, per germline. Trimming stripped 7 bases from V and 5 bases from J, with 21 bases between. The length of the CDR3 is 16 residues. This clone was observed once. The source material was peripheral blood. This sequence originates from a man aged 60 to 69 with acute or convalescent COVID-19. The chain joins TRBV10-3 to TRBJ2-1; the D gene is possibly TRBD1 (6 bases). DNA of the CDR3: TGTGCCATCACAGGGACGAGGACAGAGGTCCACAATGAGCAGTTCTTC. Protein product: CAITGTRTEVHNEQFF.